Below, one TCR beta chain is given with its context. In the authors' workflow: Counts of nucleated cells, estimated from reference gene primer amplification, were obtained. Method: immunoSEQ multiplex PCR; TCRdb's copy keeps in-frame clones and lacks some. D and trimming come from the DNA, and the V and J calls and clone size come from that table. Of roughly 250,000 clones in the sample, roughly 89% are singletons; the top ten hold less than 2%. The sample originates from a study of blood T cell repertoires in COVID-19. Study overall: Material from acute and convalescent COVID-19 was sourced from the United States, Italy and Spain. T cells, B-cell-depleted T cells, or PBMCs provided the cDNA or gDNA that served as material.

The germline V gene has CDR1 SEHNR and CDR2 FQNEAQ (reference sequence). The length of the CDR3 is 15 residues. Germline trimming cut 5 bases from V and 2 bases from J; bases unmatched to any gene: 5. The sample was peripheral blood. The chain joins TRBV7-9 to TRBJ1-3; 8 bases are shared with TRBD1. This TCR was sampled from a woman in her forties who had recovered from COVID-19. DNA of the CDR3: TGTGCCAGCAGCCCCAGGACAGGGCCTGGAAACACCATATATTTT. Translating gives CASSPRTGPGNTIYF.